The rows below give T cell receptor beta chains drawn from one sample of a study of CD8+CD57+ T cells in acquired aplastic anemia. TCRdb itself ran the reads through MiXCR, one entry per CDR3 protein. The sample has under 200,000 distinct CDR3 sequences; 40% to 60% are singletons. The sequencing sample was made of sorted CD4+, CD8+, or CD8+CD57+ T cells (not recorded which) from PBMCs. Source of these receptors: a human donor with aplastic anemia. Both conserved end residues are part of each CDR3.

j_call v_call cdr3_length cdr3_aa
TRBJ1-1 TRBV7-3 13 CASSLHTNTEAFF
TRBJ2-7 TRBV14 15 CASSQGPVSKYSTYF
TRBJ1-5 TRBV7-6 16 CASSPEARQIDQPQHF
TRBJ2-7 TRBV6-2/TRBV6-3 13 CATGDSAGYEQYF
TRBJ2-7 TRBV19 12 CASSSGSYEQYF
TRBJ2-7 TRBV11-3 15 CASSLGQGESYEQYF
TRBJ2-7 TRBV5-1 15 CASSSGTVAFYEQYF
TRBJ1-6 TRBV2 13 CASSDREGSPLHF
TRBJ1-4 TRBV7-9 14 CASSLYQGDEKLFF
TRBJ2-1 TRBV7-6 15 CASSTRDREGNEQFF
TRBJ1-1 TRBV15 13 CATSFRGTAEAFF
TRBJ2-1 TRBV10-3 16 CAISEYQTSGNNEQFF
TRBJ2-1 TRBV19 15 CASSPLTGDYNEQFF
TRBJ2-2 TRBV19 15 CASSRAGEVTGELFF
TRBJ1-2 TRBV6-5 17 CASSYSIKTGRSYGYTF
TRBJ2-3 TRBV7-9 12 CASSPRADTQYF
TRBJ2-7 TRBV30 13 CAWSVGSSYEQYF
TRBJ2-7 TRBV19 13 CASNGQGAVEQYF
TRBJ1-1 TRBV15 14 CATSRDRVHTEAFF
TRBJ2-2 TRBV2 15 CASSAGTGNTGELFF
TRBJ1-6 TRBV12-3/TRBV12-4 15 CASSLPQGPNSPLHF
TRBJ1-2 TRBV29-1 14 CSVEWDSQNYGYTF
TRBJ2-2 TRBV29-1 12 CSVEGNTGELFF
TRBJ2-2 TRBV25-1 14 CASSMKGVSGELFF
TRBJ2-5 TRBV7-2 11 CASNPEETQYF
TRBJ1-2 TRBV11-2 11 CASSSRTGGTF
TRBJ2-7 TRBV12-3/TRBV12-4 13 CASSQGQRNEQYF
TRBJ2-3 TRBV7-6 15 CASSPRQGGTDTQYF
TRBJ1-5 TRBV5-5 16 CASSLFDGLVNQPQHF
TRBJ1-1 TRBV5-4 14 CASSQGVSSTEAFF
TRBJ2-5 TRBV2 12 CASRGDRETQYF
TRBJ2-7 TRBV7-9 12 CASSLGKYEQYF